The T cell receptor beta chain described here comes from a study of T cell repertoires in cytomegalovirus infection (dated 2019 in TCRdb). Describing the broader study: Donor HLA type was relevant to the analysis, because carriage of CMV infection together with the matching HLA type was indicated by public TCR beta signatures.

What the study reported, not specific to this receptor: The ex vivo response was dominated by HLA-C-restricted CMV-specific TCR beta clonotypes, which also provided the single most frequent clonotype in two of eight donors. In both this cohort and an independent roughly 330-donor cohort, the cumulative frequency of public TCR beta family members distinguished carriers of CMV infection plus the relevant HLA type.

This clonotype has at least ten counts. Its antigen specificity is not known. Per-nucleotide qualities are absent, and no much larger clonotype sits a single base away. V and J lose 1 base and 5 bases, and a span of 11 bases separates them. From the germline V gene, CDR1 is SGHTA and CDR2 is FQGNSA. The CDR3 goes from the cysteine to the phenylalanine over 14 residues. Kept here is only the CDR3 DNA, which spans 42 bases and is read in frame from base 1. TCRdb lists the instrument as Illumina HiSeq 1500. The raw public reads went through TCRdb reprocessing: fastp at Q25, MiXCR clone calling, in-frame beta chains kept. One record per CDR3 amino acid sequence lists the most common genes and DNA. This sample has 250,000 or so distinct CDR3 sequences in its table, and around 12% of those were observed once. 1.5% to 2% of the sample comes from the top ten.

The sample taken for sequencing was PBMCs. The TCR sequence derives from a human donor in good health (CMV status not recorded). Some clones in this sample may be carry-over from other donors' samples. The chain is assembled from TRBV7-2 and TRBJ1-2, and perhaps TRBD1 as D gene, on 5 matching bases. The CDR3 protein is CASSLGGSNYGYTF. The DNA sequence is given as TGTGCCAGCAGCTTAGGGGGCTCAAATTATGGCTACACCTTC.